This T cell receptor beta chain appears in the sequencing data of a study of shared clonotypes between healthy human individuals. The CDR3 has 11 amino acids. The V end lost 5 bases, the J end lost 7 bases, and 12 bases lay between the germline ends. Germline V CDR1 and CDR2: SQVTM, ANQGSEA. Repertoires were generated with immunoSEQ multiplex PCR, while TCRdb's copy carries only in-frame clones and drops some. This sample carries around 1.4 million clones, approximately 98.5% of them seen once, and the ten largest clones take roughly 0.36%. The chain has TRBV29-1 and TRBJ2-7; D is undetermined. The specimen sequenced was naive CD4+ T cells sorted from blood. Subset noted: CD45RA+ positively selected. The sequence derives from a man aged 25-40 years in good health. The CDR3 region is CSVRLAVEQYF. In nucleotides, the CDR3 is TGCAGCGTTCGATTAGCAGTTGAGCAGTACTTC.